These 9 T cell receptor beta chains came from one sample sequenced in a study of blood T cells in healthy people across ages. For the second PCR, which ran for 7 to 11 cycles, a sample-barcoded 5' primer and a J-beta primer mix were used. TCRdb used MiXCR to reprocess the 5' RACE reads, holding one entry per CDR3 protein. Seen here are about 800,000 distinct CDR3 sequences, 20% to 30% observed once, and the top ten hold under 4%. This same sample was also part of a study on T cells of mothers and their children.

The sample comprised blood. These receptors all come from a boy aged 5-17 years in good health.

The chain joins TRBV15 to TRBJ2-1; D unresolved. CDR3 length: 12 amino acids. V dropped 6 bases and J dropped 4 bases, with 7 bases sitting between them. The germline gives CDR1 LNHNV, CDR2 YYDKDF (reference sequence). The DNA for the CDR3 is TGTGCCACCAGTGGGGTTTACAATGAGCAGTTCTTC. This gives the protein CATSGVYNEQFF.

This clonotype was observed a few times. V usage is TRBV7-9 and J usage is TRBJ2-1; TRBD2 aligns across 10 bases. The DNA end lines up better with TRBJ2-5; the J call may be wrong. From germline, CDR1 is SEHNR and CDR2 FQNEAQ (reference sequence). The CDR3 extends over 16 amino acids. The CDR3 DNA reads as TGTGCCAGCAGCTTAAGAGCGGGGGGGCCCTGGGAGACCCAGTACTTC. It specifies CASSLRAGGPWETQYF.

This sequence joins TRBV20-1 and TRBJ1-3; D unclear. The V and J ends lost 0 bases and 4 bases respectively, with 10 bases between them. The CDR3 is 14 residues long. Germline lookup yields CDR1 DFQATT and CDR2 SNEGSKA (reference sequence). CDR3 protein: CSARDRSRGNTIYF. For the CDR3, the DNA is TGCAGTGCTAGAGATCGGTCCCGGGGAAACACCATATATTTT.

The genes are TRBV29-1 and TRBJ2-3; tentatively, D is TRBD2 (5 bases). This CDR3 region has 14 residues. CDR1 and CDR2 (germline): SQVTM, ANQGSEA. The V and J ends lost 4 bases and 2 bases respectively, with 13 bases between them. CDR3 sequence: CSVAGLGLTDTQYF. The CDR3 nucleotides read TGCAGCGTTGCGGGGTTAGGACTCACAGATACGCAGTATTTT.

CDR3 loop: CASSQEVWGSTNEKLFF. CDR3 DNA sequence: TGCGCCAGCAGCCAAGAAGTTTGGGGGTCAACTAATGAAAAACTGTTTTTT. The V and J genes are TRBV4-3 and TRBJ1-4; possible D gene TRBD1, 5 bases. The CDR3 extends over 17 amino acids. Trimming cost V 0 bases and J 0 bases, with 11 bases left between them. CDR1 and CDR2 from the germline V gene are LGHNA and YSLEER.

The chain has TRBV9 and TRBJ2-5; perhaps TRBD2 as D (5 bases). The DNA end is a closer match to TRBJ2-1, so the J assignment may be wrong. The CDR3 extends over 13 amino acids. Per the germline V gene, CDR1 is SGDLS and CDR2 is YYNGEE. In DNA, the CDR3 is TGTGCCAGCAGCCCGGGATCCCGCAATGAGCAGTTCTTC. Protein product: CASSPGSRNEQFF.

This chain joins TRBV9 and TRBJ2-1, with a tentative D call TRBD2 (5 bases). Per germline, CDR1 SGDLS and CDR2 YYNGEE. Trimming took 0 bases from V and 6 from J, leaving 13 bases between them. The CDR3 has 15 amino acids. The CDR3 loop reads CASSVGVAISNEQFF. The CDR3 bases are TGTGCCAGCAGCGTAGGTGTAGCGATCAGCAATGAGCAGTTCTTC.

The chain has TRBV18 and TRBJ2-1; 13 nucleotides line up with TRBD2. V lost 3 bases and J lost 8; bases outside the gene matches: 4. CDR1 and CDR2 from the germline V gene are KGHSH and LQKENI. This CDR3 has 15 residues. The CDR3 nucleotides read TGTGCCAGCTCACCCGGACTAGCGGGAGTCTATGAGCAGTTCTTC. Protein sequence: CASSPGLAGVYEQFF.

This chain links TRBV6-1 with TRBJ2-5; the D gene is possibly TRBD2 (6 bases). The V gene's germline CDR1 is MNHNS and CDR2 SASEGT. V gave up 6 bases and J gave up 2 bases, with 25 bases separating them. There are 18 residues in the CDR3. The CDR3 reads CASRNLAFLNGPQETQYF. For the CDR3, the DNA is TGTGCCAGCAGAAATCTAGCGTTTCTAAACGGGCCACAAGAGACCCAGTACTTC.